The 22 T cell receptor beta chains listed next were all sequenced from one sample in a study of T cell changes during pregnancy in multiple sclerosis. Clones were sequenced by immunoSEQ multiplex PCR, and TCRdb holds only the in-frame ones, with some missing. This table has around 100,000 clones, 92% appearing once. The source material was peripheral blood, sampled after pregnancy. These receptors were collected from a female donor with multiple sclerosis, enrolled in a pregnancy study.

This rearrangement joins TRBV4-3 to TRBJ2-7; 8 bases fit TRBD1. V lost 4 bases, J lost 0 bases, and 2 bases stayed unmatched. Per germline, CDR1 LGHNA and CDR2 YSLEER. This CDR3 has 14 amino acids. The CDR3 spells CASSLQGASYEQYF. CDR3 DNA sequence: TGCGCCAGCAGCCTTCAGGGGGCCTCCTACGAGCAGTACTTC.

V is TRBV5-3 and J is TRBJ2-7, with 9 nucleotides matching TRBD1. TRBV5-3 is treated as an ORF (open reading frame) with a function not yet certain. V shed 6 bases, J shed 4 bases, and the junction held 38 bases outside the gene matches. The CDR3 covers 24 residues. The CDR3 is CARITHLTGTGTKTSARQGYEQYF. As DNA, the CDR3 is TGTGCCAGAATTACGCACCTTACCGGGACAGGGACGAAGACCTCGGCCCGACAGGGATACGAGCAGTACTTC.

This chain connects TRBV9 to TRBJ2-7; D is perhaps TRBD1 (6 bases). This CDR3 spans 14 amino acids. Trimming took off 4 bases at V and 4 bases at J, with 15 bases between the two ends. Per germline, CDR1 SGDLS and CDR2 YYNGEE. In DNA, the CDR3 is TGTGCCAGCAGCTTAGGACTCCAGGGGTACGAGCAGTACTTC. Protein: CASSLGLQGYEQYF.

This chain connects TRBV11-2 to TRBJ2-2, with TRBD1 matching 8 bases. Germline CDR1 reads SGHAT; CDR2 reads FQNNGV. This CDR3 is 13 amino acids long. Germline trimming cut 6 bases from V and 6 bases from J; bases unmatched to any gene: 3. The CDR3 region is CASSRQGPGELFF. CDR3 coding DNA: TGTGCCAGCAGTCGACAGGGGCCCGGGGAGCTGTTTTTT.

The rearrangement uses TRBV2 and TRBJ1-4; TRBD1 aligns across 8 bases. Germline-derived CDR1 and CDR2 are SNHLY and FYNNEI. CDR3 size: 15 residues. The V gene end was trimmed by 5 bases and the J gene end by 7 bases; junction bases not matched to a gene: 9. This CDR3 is CASSPGIQGGEKLFF. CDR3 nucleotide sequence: TGTGCCAGCAGTCCTGGGATACAGGGGGGTGAAAAACTGTTTTTT.

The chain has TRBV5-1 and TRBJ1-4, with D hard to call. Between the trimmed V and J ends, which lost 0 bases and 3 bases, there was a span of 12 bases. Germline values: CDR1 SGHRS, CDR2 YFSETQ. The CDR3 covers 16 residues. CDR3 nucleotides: TGCGCCAGCAGCTTGGAGTGGTACGGAGCTAATGAAAAACTGTTTTTT. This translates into CASSLEWYGANEKLFF.

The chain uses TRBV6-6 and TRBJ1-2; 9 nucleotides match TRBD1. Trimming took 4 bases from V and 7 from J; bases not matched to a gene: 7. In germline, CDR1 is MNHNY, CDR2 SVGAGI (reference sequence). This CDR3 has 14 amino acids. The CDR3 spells CASSSGQGDGGYTF. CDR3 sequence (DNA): TGTGCCAGCAGTTCGGGACAGGGAGATGGTGGCTACACCTTC.

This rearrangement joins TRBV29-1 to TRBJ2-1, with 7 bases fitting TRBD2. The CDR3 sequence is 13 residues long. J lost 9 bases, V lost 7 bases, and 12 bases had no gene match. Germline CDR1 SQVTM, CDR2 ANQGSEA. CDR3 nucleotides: TGCAGCGGTGCACCCCGGGACTATTTTGAGCAGTTCTTC. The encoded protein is CSGAPRDYFEQFF.

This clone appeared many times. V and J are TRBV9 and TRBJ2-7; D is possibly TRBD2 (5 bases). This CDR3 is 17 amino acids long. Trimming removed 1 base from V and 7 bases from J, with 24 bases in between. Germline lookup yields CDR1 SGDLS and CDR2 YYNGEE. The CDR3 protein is CASSVPKPAGRAWEQYF. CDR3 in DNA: TGTGCCAGCAGCGTACCCAAGCCGGCGGGCCGCGCCTGGGAGCAGTACTTC.

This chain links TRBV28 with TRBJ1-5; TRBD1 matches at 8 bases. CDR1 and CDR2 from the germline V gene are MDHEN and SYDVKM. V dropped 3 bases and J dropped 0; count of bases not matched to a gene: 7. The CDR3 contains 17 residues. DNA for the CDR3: TGTGCCAGCAGTTTGGCGACAGGGGCGTATAGCAATCAGCCCCAGCATTTT. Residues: CASSLATGAYSNQPQHF.

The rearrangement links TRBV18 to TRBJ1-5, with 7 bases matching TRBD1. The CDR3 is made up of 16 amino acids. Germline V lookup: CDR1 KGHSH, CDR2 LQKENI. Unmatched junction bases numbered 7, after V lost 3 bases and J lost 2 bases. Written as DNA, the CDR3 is TGTGCCAGCTCACCGGAACAGGGGTACCGCAATCAGCCCCAGCATTTT. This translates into CASSPEQGYRNQPQHF.

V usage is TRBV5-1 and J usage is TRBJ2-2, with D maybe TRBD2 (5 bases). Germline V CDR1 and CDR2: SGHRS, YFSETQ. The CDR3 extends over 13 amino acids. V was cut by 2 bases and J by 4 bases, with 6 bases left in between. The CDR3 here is CASSFGLTGELFF. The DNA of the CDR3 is TGCGCCAGCAGCTTTGGACTCACCGGGGAGCTGTTTTTT.

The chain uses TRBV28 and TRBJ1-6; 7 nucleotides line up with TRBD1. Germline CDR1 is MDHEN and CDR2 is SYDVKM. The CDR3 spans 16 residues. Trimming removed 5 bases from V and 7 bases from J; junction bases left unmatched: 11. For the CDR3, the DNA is TGTGCCAGCAGTCTAGGATGGGACAGCTCAAATTCACCCCTCCACTTT. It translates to CASSLGWDSSNSPLHF.

The CDR3 region has the DNA TGTGCCAGCAGTGACTCCGGAGGGGAGGGAGGTGAAGCTTTCTTT. Its translation: CASSDSGGEGGEAFF. This chain links TRBV6-4 with TRBJ1-1, with D maybe TRBD1 (5 bases). This CDR3 comprises 15 residues. Germline values: CDR1 MRHNA, CDR2 SNTAGT. The V end lost 0 bases, the J end lost 7 bases, and 15 bases lay between the germline ends.

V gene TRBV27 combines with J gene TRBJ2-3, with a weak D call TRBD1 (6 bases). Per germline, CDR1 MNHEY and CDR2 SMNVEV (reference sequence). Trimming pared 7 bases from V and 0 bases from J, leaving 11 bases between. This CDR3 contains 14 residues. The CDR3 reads CASKLQGSTDTQYF. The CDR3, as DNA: TGTGCCAGCAAACTACAGGGAAGCACAGATACGCAGTATTTT.

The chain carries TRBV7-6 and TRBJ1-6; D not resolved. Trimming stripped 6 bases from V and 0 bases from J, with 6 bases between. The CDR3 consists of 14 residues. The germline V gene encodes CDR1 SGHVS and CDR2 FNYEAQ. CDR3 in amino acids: CASRRSSYNSPLHF. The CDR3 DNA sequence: TGTGCCAGCAGAAGGAGCTCCTATAATTCACCCCTCCACTTT.

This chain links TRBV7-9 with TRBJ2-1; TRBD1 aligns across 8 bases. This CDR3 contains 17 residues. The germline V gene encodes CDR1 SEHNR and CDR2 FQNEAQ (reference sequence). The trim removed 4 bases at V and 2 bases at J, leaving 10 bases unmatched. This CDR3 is CASSSIGTGATYNEQFF. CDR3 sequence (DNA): TGTGCCAGCAGCTCGATCGGGACAGGCGCTACCTACAATGAGCAGTTCTTC.

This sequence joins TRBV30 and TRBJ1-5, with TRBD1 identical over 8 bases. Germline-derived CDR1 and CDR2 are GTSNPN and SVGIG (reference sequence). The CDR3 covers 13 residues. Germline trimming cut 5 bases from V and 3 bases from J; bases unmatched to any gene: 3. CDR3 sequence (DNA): TGTGCCTGGGCGGACAGGGACAATCAGCCCCAGCATTTT. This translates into CAWADRDNQPQHF.

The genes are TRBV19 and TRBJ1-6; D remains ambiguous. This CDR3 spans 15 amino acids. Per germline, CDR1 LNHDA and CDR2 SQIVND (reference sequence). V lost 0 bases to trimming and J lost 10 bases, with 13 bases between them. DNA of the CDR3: TGTGCCAGTAGTATAGAGAACAGTCTCAACTCACCCCTCCACTTT. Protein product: CASSIENSLNSPLHF.

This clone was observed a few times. CDR3 protein: CASSLVGGRGHEQYF. CDR3 in DNA: TGTGCCAGCAGCTTGGTCGGGGGTAGAGGCCACGAGCAGTACTTC. The V gene is TRBV7-9, the J gene TRBJ2-7, with D perhaps matching TRBD2 (6 bases). Per the germline V gene, CDR1 is SEHNR and CDR2 is FQNEAQ (reference sequence). The CDR3 runs 15 residues. V shed 3 bases and J shed 5 bases, with 17 bases lying between them.

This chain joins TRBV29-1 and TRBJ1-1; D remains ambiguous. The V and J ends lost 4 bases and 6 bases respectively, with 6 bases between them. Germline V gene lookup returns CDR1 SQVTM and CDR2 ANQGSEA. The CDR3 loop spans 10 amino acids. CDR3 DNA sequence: TGCAGCGTTGGTGTCGCTGAAGCTTTCTTT. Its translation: CSVGVAEAFF. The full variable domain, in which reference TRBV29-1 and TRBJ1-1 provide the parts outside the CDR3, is SAVISQKPSRDICQRGTSLTIQCQVDSQVTMMFWYRQQPGQSLTLIATANQGSEATYESGFVIDKFPISRPNLTFSTLTVSNMSPEDSSIYLCSVGVAEAFFGQGTRLTVV.

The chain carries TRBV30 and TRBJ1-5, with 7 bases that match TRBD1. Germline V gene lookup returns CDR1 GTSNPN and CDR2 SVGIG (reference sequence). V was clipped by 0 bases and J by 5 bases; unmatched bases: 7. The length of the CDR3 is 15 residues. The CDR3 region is CAWSVGDRPYQPQHF. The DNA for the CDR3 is TGTGCCTGGAGTGTAGGGGACAGACCTTATCAGCCCCAGCATTTT.